The 19 T cell receptor beta chains listed next were all sequenced from one sample in a study of cytomegalovirus exposure and HLA in healthy donors. PCR employed 60 Vbeta and 13 Jbeta primers. Generated by immunoSEQ multiplex PCR, the TCRdb table keeps only in-frame clones and is missing some. The data show over 150,000 clones, with about four fifths seen just once and about 4.8% held by the top ten. The material sequenced was PBMCs. The receptors originated from a man aged 25-40 years in good health and CMV-seronegative.

The rearrangement uses TRBV30 and TRBJ2-4; no clear D gene. The CDR3 is made up of 12 amino acids. Trimming left V 2 bases short and J 3 bases short, with 5 bases between. Germline CDR1 reads GTSNPN; CDR2 reads SVGIG (reference sequence). CDR3: CAWSTGKNIQYF. The CDR3 region has the DNA TGTGCCTGGAGTACGGGCAAAAACATTCAGTACTTC.

The V call is TRBV11-2, the J call TRBJ1-2; 7 bases match TRBD1. Germline CDR1 reads SGHAT; CDR2 reads FQNNGV. V was pared by 3 bases and J by 6 bases, with 7 bases of the junction left unmatched. The CDR3 length is 14 residues. In DNA form, the CDR3 reads TGTGCCAGCAGCTTTAAGGGGGCTGTCGATGGCTACACCTTC. Translation gives CASSFKGAVDGYTF.

This sequence joins TRBV9 and TRBJ1-3; D is ambiguous. Trimming took 5 bases from V and 0 from J, leaving 21 bases between them. This CDR3 contains 18 residues. Per the germline V gene, CDR1 is SGDLS and CDR2 is YYNGEE. CDR3 protein: CASSSLQVGFSSGNTIYF. The CDR3 DNA follows: TGTGCCAGCAGTTCCCTTCAGGTTGGGTTCTCCTCTGGAAACACCATATATTTT.

The rearrangement links TRBV27 to TRBJ2-1, with TRBD2 matching over 7 bases. The CDR3 contains 15 residues. J gave up 6 bases and V 1 base, and 6 bases lay outside the gene matches. Germline V gives CDR1 MNHEY, CDR2 SMNVEV (reference sequence). CDR3 region: CASSLYGGIFNEQFF. The CDR3 bases are TGTGCCAGCAGTTTATACGGGGGGATCTTCAATGAGCAGTTCTTC.

The genes are TRBV27 and TRBJ1-5; tentative D call: TRBD1 (5 bases). Germline assignment: CDR1 MNHEY and CDR2 SMNVEV (reference sequence). The CDR3 consists of 17 residues. Deletions cut 4 bases from V and 0 bases from J, with 16 bases between. The CDR3 spells CASSSFGWRGSNQPQHF. In DNA form, the CDR3 reads TGTGCCAGCAGTTCCTTCGGGTGGAGGGGTAGCAATCAGCCCCAGCATTTT.

The CDR3 coding sequence is TGTGCCAGCAGTTACTCTGGACAGGGCTACGAGCAGTACTTC. Amino acids: CASSYSGQGYEQYF. The chain carries TRBV6-5 and TRBJ2-7; TRBD1 agrees at 8 bases. Germline CDR1 MNHEY, CDR2 SVGAGI. J lost 3 bases, V lost 0 bases, and 1 base had no gene match. This CDR3 is built from 14 residues.

DNA for the CDR3: TGTGCCAGCAGCCGCACAGGGGTGGAGAATCAGCCCCAGCATTTT. This translates into CASSRTGVENQPQHF. The rearrangement uses TRBV27 and TRBJ1-5; 7 nucleotides align to TRBD1. V was clipped by 6 bases and J by 4 bases; unmatched bases: 9. Germline assignment: CDR1 MNHEY and CDR2 SMNVEV (reference sequence). The CDR3 extends over 15 amino acids.

The gene calls are TRBV28 and TRBJ1-2; D might be TRBD1 (5 bases). Per the germline V gene, CDR1 is MDHEN and CDR2 is SYDVKM. V was clipped by 6 bases and J by 3 bases, with 17 bases between them. The CDR3 consists of 15 residues. The CDR3 DNA sequence: TGTGCCAGCAGCCTAGGGGCGGGGGGGGACTATGGCTACACCTTC. Encoded protein: CASSLGAGGDYGYTF.

The chain recombines TRBV30 with TRBJ2-6; 7 nucleotides line up with TRBD2. Germline CDR1 reads GTSNPN; CDR2 reads SVGIG (reference sequence). This CDR3 spans 16 amino acids. V shed 3 bases, J shed 3 bases, and the junction held 8 bases outside the gene matches. CDR3 coding DNA: TGTGCCTGGAGGAGGCCCCCGGGGGGTGGGGCCAACGTCCTGACTTTC. Its translation is CAWRRPPGGGANVLTF.

J is TRBJ2-3 and V is TRBV11-1; TRBD2 matches 7 bases. The CDR3 spans 16 residues. The ends lost 1 base at V and 2 bases at J; junction bases unmatched: 6. Germline CDR1 reads SGHAT; CDR2 reads FQDESV (reference sequence). The CDR3 DNA is TGTGCCAGCAGCTTAGATCGGACTAGGCCCACAGATACGCAGTATTTT. This sequence encodes CASSLDRTRPTDTQYF.

The CDR3 nucleotides are TGCGCCAGCAGCCCGCCCTCCAGGGGATGGAATGGCTACACCTTC. Its protein is CASSPPSRGWNGYTF. The V and J genes are TRBV5-1 and TRBJ1-2; TRBD1 might be the D (6 bases). CDR3 length: 15 amino acids. Per germline, CDR1 SGHRS and CDR2 YFSETQ. V dropped 4 bases and J dropped 6 bases, with 19 bases sitting between them.

In this sample, this clone turned up a few times. The V gene is TRBV5-1, the J gene TRBJ2-5, with D possibly matching TRBD1 (6 bases). The germline gives CDR1 SGHRS, CDR2 YFSETQ. The length of the CDR3 is 13 residues. Between the trimmed V and J ends, which lost 0 bases and 5 bases, there was a span of 8 bases. The CDR3 protein is CASSLDRVETQYF. CDR3 DNA: TGCGCCAGCAGCTTGGACAGGGTCGAGACCCAGTACTTC.

The chain recombines TRBV28 with TRBJ2-1, with TRBD1 matching over 8 bases. V was pared by 7 bases and J by 6 bases, with 8 bases of the junction left unmatched. Germline V gene sequence: CDR1 MDHEN, CDR2 SYDVKM. The CDR3 spans 14 residues. CDR3 nucleotide sequence: TGTGCCAGCACCGGCGGACAGGGAATCAATGAGCAGTTCTTC. Its protein product is CASTGGQGINEQFF.

V is TRBV5-1 and J is TRBJ2-7; 7 bases fit TRBD1. CDR1 is SGHRS, CDR2 YFSETQ, per germline. Trimming removed 2 bases from V and 2 bases from J; junction bases left unmatched: 7. The CDR3 runs 15 residues. The CDR3 nucleotides are TGCGCCAGCAGCTTACAGGGGCAAGGAACCTACGAGCAGTACTTC. This codes for CASSLQGQGTYEQYF.

The chain recombines TRBV9 with TRBJ1-6; TRBD1 aligns across 7 bases. With 1 base clipped from V and 0 bases from J, the junction kept 4 bases outside the gene matches. Germline CDR1 reads SGDLS; CDR2 reads YYNGEE. This CDR3 has 17 residues. The DNA of the CDR3 is TGTGCCAGCAGCGTAATGGGGGACAGCTCCTATAATTCACCCCTCCACTTT. Translating gives CASSVMGDSSYNSPLHF.

The chain links TRBV10-3 to TRBJ2-7, with 8 bases that match TRBD1. Germline-derived CDR1 and CDR2 are ENHRY and SYGVKD. This CDR3 comprises 19 residues. Trimming took 0 bases from V and 0 from J; bases not matched to a gene: 13. CDR3 DNA sequence: TGTGCCATCAGTGAGTCACTATTTTCCGGGACAGGACCCTCCTACGAGCAGTACTTC. Translating it yields CAISESLFSGTGPSYEQYF.

This clone was detected once. The J gene is TRBJ2-3, the V gene TRBV6-6; 10 bases map to TRBD1. This CDR3 contains 15 residues. The ends lost 5 bases at V and 2 bases at J; junction bases unmatched: 4. Germline loops: CDR1 MNHNY, CDR2 SVGAGI (reference sequence). The CDR3 bases are TGTGCCAGCAGTCTGGGACAGGGGCACACAGATACGCAGTATTTT. Translating it yields CASSLGQGHTDTQYF.

This sequence joins TRBV2 and TRBJ1-5; 8 nucleotides line up with TRBD1. CDR1 is SNHLY, CDR2 FYNNEI, per germline. Germline trimming cut 6 bases from V and 7 bases from J; bases unmatched to any gene: 8. CDR3 length: 14 amino acids. The CDR3 sequence is CASRVGQGGQPQHF. The CDR3 bases are TGTGCCAGCAGGGTAGGACAGGGAGGCCAGCCCCAGCATTTT.

V gene TRBV5-1 combines with J gene TRBJ2-3; 9 nucleotides match TRBD2. The CDR3 has 16 amino acids. Germline V gene sequence: CDR1 SGHRS, CDR2 YFSETQ. Trimming cost V 4 bases and J 6 bases; bases outside gene matches: 12. CDR3 bases: TGCGCCAGCAGCCGCCTCGAGGTGGCGGGGGGGGATACGCAGTATTTT. It translates to CASSRLEVAGGDTQYF.